What follows are 26 T cell receptor beta chains derived from one specimen sequenced in a study of control samples from healthy donors and cancer patients. Here immunoSEQ multiplex PCR was the method, and the copy in TCRdb shows in-frame clones only, minus some. The sample shows 120,000 or so clones, roughly 87% of them seen only once. Sequencing was performed on blood. These receptors were obtained from a man between 18 and 35 years old in good health.

The chain combines TRBV6-1 with TRBJ2-7, with D possibly matching TRBD1 (5 bases). This CDR3 has 17 residues. Trimming shortened V by 1 base and J by 2 bases, and 18 bases separated the two germline ends. Germline loops: CDR1 MNHNS, CDR2 SASEGT. CDR3 protein: CASSEEDSRTLTYEQYF. The CDR3 DNA is TGTGCCAGCAGTGAAGAAGACAGCCGCACTCTTACCTACGAGCAGTACTTC.

The chain has TRBV4-3 and TRBJ2-4; TRBD2 matches 10 bases. J was trimmed by 0 bases and V by 1 base; bases with no gene match: 9. This CDR3 spans 19 amino acids. Germline-derived CDR1 and CDR2 are LGHNA and YSLEER. The CDR3 loop is CASSQGTSGLGSAKNIQYF. CDR3 bases: TGCGCCAGCAGCCAAGGGACTAGCGGTCTCGGATCAGCCAAAAACATTCAGTACTTC.

CDR3 coding DNA: TGTGCCAGCAGCCCTAAAAGCGGGAGGACGCCCTACGAGCAGTACTTC. Protein: CASSPKSGRTPYEQYF. V gene TRBV7-3 combines with J gene TRBJ2-7; 9 bases agree with TRBD2. The junction had 10 bases not matched to a gene; V was cut back by 5 bases and J by 2 bases. Germline V gene sequence: CDR1 SGHTA, CDR2 FQGTGA. The CDR3 contains 16 residues.

The chain joins TRBV13 to TRBJ2-1; 10 bases fit TRBD2. The V gene end was trimmed by 2 bases and the J gene end by 4 bases; junction bases not matched to a gene: 2. The CDR3 runs 15 residues. Germline CDR1 PRHDT, CDR2 FYEKMQ (reference sequence). CDR3 nucleotide sequence: TGTGCCAGCAGCTTAAGCGGGAGGGGATACAATGAGCAGTTCTTC. Protein sequence: CASSLSGRGYNEQFF.

The chain combines TRBV4-1 with TRBJ2-4; 11 bases are a match to TRBD2. V lost 2 bases and J lost 7; bases outside the gene matches: 10. The CDR3 has 17 amino acids. CDR1 and CDR2 from the germline V gene are MGHRA and YSYEKL. The CDR3 loop is CASSQLTTSGSGNIQYF. CDR3 coding DNA: TGCGCCAGCAGCCAACTGACCACTAGCGGGAGCGGGAACATTCAGTACTTC.

The chain combines TRBV28 with TRBJ1-4; 7 nucleotides line up with TRBD1. Trimming took 4 bases from V and 7 from J; bases not matched to a gene: 9. There are 15 residues in the CDR3. CDR1 and CDR2 from the germline V gene are MDHEN and SYDVKM. The CDR3 loop reads CASSSIDRAGEKLFF. The CDR3 DNA is TGTGCCAGCAGTTCGATCGACAGGGCGGGTGAAAAACTGTTTTTT.

V is TRBV10-2 and J is TRBJ1-5; 7 positions agree with TRBD1. Germline values: CDR1 WSHSY, CDR2 SAAADI. J was trimmed by 3 bases and V by 6 bases; bases with no gene match: 11. This CDR3 region has 16 residues. The CDR3 region is CASSHKGTANNQPQHF. The DNA of the CDR3 is TGCGCCAGCAGCCACAAGGGGACAGCCAACAATCAGCCCCAGCATTTT.

This chain uses TRBV28 with TRBJ1-2, with D perhaps TRBD1 (6 bases). CDR1 is MDHEN and CDR2 is SYDVKM in the germline V gene. Deletions cut 2 bases from V and 1 base from J, with 14 bases between. The CDR3 has 16 residues. The CDR3 nucleotides are TGTGCCAGCAGTTTAGCGCAAGACAGGCTTAACTATGGCTACACCTTC. Translating gives CASSLAQDRLNYGYTF.

The chain combines TRBV29-1 with TRBJ1-3; TRBD1 might be the D (6 bases). The germline V and J ends were trimmed by 7 bases and 10 bases, with 23 bases remaining between them. Germline V gene lookup returns CDR1 SQVTM and CDR2 ANQGSEA. The CDR3 is 14 residues long. The CDR3 reads CSAEGDPREGTIYF. CDR3 DNA sequence: TGCAGCGCCGAGGGGGACCCACGGGAGGGGACCATATATTTT.

J is TRBJ2-1 and V is TRBV19; the match to TRBD2 covers 14 bases. The V and J ends lost 4 bases and 1 base, in that order; junction bases with no gene match: 9. CDR3 length equals 19 residues. From germline, CDR1 is LNHDA and CDR2 SQIVND (reference sequence). In nucleotides, the CDR3 is TGTGCCAGTAGTAATACCGGGACTAGCGGGAGAGGATCCTACAATGAGCAGTTCTTC. Encoded protein: CASSNTGTSGRGSYNEQFF.

This clone has just one count. The chain combines TRBV7-8 with TRBJ2-7; TRBD1 might be the D (5 bases). Germline V lookup: CDR1 SGHVS, CDR2 FQNEAQ. V lost 1 base to trimming and J lost 2 bases, with 18 bases between them. This CDR3 has 17 amino acids. CDR3 sequence: CASSLVGIQGRPYEQYF. The CDR3 coding sequence is TGTGCCAGCAGCTTAGTCGGTATCCAGGGTCGGCCCTACGAGCAGTACTTC. Looking up the rest from reference TRBV7-8 and TRBJ2-7 gives the full variable domain: GAGVSQSPRYKVAKRGQDVALRCDPISGHVSLFWYQQALGQGPEFLTYFQNEAQLDKSGLPSDRFFAERPEGSVSTLKIQRTQQEDSAVYLCASSLVGIQGRPYEQYFGPGTRLTVT.

The gene calls are TRBV28 and TRBJ2-7; D ambiguous. The CDR3 length is 14 residues. Trimming took off 6 bases at V and 2 bases at J, with 14 bases between the two ends. Per germline, CDR1 MDHEN and CDR2 SYDVKM. The CDR3 protein is CASRQQTPPYEQYF. CDR3 bases: TGTGCCAGCAGACAACAGACACCTCCCTACGAGCAGTACTTC.

This chain joins TRBV5-4 and TRBJ2-3; D is uncertain. The CDR3 loop spans 14 amino acids. Between the trimmed V and J ends, which lost 2 bases and 3 bases, there was a span of 10 bases. From germline, CDR1 is SGHNT and CDR2 YYREEE (reference sequence). DNA for the CDR3: TGTGCCAGCAGCTTTGGGTCCTTAACAGATACGCAGTATTTT. It yields the protein CASSFGSLTDTQYF.

The V gene is TRBV27, the J gene TRBJ2-7, with D possibly matching TRBD1 (5 bases). Trimming pared 3 bases from V and 5 bases from J, leaving 17 bases between. Germline V gene lookup returns CDR1 MNHEY and CDR2 SMNVEV (reference sequence). This CDR3 has 15 amino acids. The CDR3 DNA sequence: TGTGCCAGCAGTTTTATAGGGGCTCCAAAAAACGAGCAGTACTTC. Its protein product is CASSFIGAPKNEQYF.

This clone was recorded once. The chain is built from TRBV6-5 and TRBJ2-4, with 13 bases identical to TRBD2. V gave up 7 bases and J gave up 8 bases; unmatched junction bases: 8. This CDR3 has 15 amino acids. CDR1 and CDR2 (germline): MNHEY, SVGAGI. The CDR3 bases are TGTGCCAGCATCCCACTAGCGGGAGGGCCCCACATTCAGTACTTC. As protein: CASIPLAGGPHIQYF.

On this clone itself: In the same sample, other DNA sequences code for this CDR3. This chain connects TRBV19 to TRBJ1-2; D is possibly TRBD1 (6 bases). Trimming took off 3 bases at V and 4 bases at J, with 9 bases between the two ends. This CDR3 contains 13 residues. Germline V CDR1 and CDR2: LNHDA, SQIVND (reference sequence). DNA for the CDR3: TGTGCCAGTAGTATTTCGGGGGCCTATGGCTACACCTTC. Amino acid sequence: CASSISGAYGYTF.

This rearrangement joins TRBV9 to TRBJ2-7; 8 nucleotides match TRBD2. Unmatched junction bases numbered 4, after V lost 0 bases and J lost 5 bases. The CDR3 is 14 amino acids. The V gene's germline CDR1 is SGDLS and CDR2 YYNGEE. Here the CDR3 reads CASSVDQRENEQYF. Written as DNA, the CDR3 is TGTGCCAGCAGCGTAGACCAGCGGGAGAACGAGCAGTACTTC.

V usage is TRBV6-1 and J usage is TRBJ1-4, with D tentatively TRBD1 (5 bases). V lost 1 base, J lost 6 bases, and 15 bases lay in between. In germline, CDR1 is MNHNS, CDR2 SASEGT. The CDR3 contains 16 residues. The CDR3 DNA reads TGTGCCAGCAGTGAAGGCGACAGCTCTTTGGATGAAAAACTGTTTTTT. Its protein product is CASSEGDSSLDEKLFF.

The CDR3 DNA reads as TGTGCCAGCAGTCCCCCGGGCCTAGCAGATACGCAGTATTTT. Translating gives CASSPPGLADTQYF. J is TRBJ2-3 and V is TRBV28, with D hard to call. V dropped 5 bases and J dropped 4 bases, with 13 bases sitting between them. This CDR3 region has 14 residues. Germline lookup yields CDR1 MDHEN and CDR2 SYDVKM.

This clone was seen ten or more times. V usage is TRBV9 and J usage is TRBJ2-1; 12 positions match TRBD2. Germline V gene data show CDR1 as SGDLS and CDR2 as YYNGEE. With V trimmed by 4 bases and J by 8 bases, 10 bases remained unmatched. There are 16 residues in the CDR3. CDR3 sequence: CASSPRASGRADEQFF. The CDR3 DNA sequence: TGTGCCAGCAGCCCCCGTGCTAGCGGGAGGGCCGATGAGCAGTTCTTC.

The chain is built from TRBV5-4 and TRBJ1-2; D not resolved. The V end was cut by 4 bases, the J end by 5 bases, with 18 bases between. The CDR3 sequence is 15 residues long. From germline, CDR1 is SGHNT and CDR2 YYREEE (reference sequence). CDR3: CASSPAAEILYGYTF. The CDR3, as DNA: TGTGCCAGCAGCCCTGCCGCGGAAATCCTATATGGCTACACCTTC.

The chain has TRBV7-6 and TRBJ2-2; 10 bases are shared with TRBD2. J gave up 4 bases and V 3 bases, and 5 bases lay outside the gene matches. Germline CDR1 SGHVS, CDR2 FNYEAQ. The CDR3 totals 16 residues. CDR3 DNA: TGTGCCAGCAGCTTCGGGCTAGCGGGGGCCACCGGGGAGCTGTTTTTT. Encoded protein: CASSFGLAGATGELFF.

V gene TRBV6-5 combines with J gene TRBJ1-5; D is unclear. CDR1 is MNHEY and CDR2 is SVGAGI in the germline V gene. V was cut by 3 bases and J by 1 base, with 7 bases left in between. The CDR3 covers 14 residues. The CDR3 sequence is CASSYGQSNQPQHF. CDR3 bases: TGTGCCAGCAGTTATGGGCAGAGCAATCAGCCCCAGCATTTT.

The chain is built from TRBV5-6 and TRBJ1-1, with D possibly TRBD1 on 6 matching bases. Germline V gives CDR1 SGHDT, CDR2 YYEEEE. Between the trimmed V and J ends, which lost 2 bases and 1 base, there was a span of 12 bases. CDR3 length equals 15 residues. CDR3 residues: CASSLRGLANTEAFF. The CDR3 nucleotides read TGTGCCAGCAGCTTACGGGGGCTGGCGAACACTGAAGCTTTCTTT.

The rearrangement joins TRBV21-1 to TRBJ2-2. TRBV21-1 is recorded as a pseudogene. This CDR3 contains 15 residues. This CDR3 reads CASSKVGEVTGELFF. For the CDR3, the DNA is TGTGCCAGCAGCAAAGTGGGGGAAGTCACCGGGGAGCTGTTTTTT.

The chain couples TRBV5-1 to TRBJ2-7; the D is unclear. Germline assignment: CDR1 SGHRS and CDR2 YFSETQ. CDR3 length equals 14 residues. V was clipped by 4 bases and J by 3 bases, with 14 bases between them. DNA of the CDR3: TGCGCCAGCAGCCCGCAAGGTACAGACTACGAGCAGTACTTC. Protein: CASSPQGTDYEQYF.